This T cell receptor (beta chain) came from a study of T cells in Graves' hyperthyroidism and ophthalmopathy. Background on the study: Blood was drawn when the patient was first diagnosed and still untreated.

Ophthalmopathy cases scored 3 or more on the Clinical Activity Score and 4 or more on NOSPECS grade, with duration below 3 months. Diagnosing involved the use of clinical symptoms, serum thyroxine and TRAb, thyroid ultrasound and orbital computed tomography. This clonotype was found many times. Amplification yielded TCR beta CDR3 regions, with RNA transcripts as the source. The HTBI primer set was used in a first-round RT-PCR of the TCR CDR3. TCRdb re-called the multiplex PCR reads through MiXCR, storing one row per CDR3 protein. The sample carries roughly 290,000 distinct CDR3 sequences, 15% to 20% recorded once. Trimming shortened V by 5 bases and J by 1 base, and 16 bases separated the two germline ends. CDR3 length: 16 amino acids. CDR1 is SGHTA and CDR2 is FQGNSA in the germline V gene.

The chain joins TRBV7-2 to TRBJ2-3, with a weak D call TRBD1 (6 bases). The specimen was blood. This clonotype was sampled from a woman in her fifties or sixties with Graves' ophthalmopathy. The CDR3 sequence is CASSPGSGAGTDTQYF. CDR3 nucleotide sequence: TGTGCCAGCAGCCCGGGGTCAGGGGCGGGCACAGATACGCAGTATTTT.